These 5 T cell receptor beta chains originate from one sample sequenced in a study of cytomegalovirus exposure and HLA in healthy donors (dated by TCRdb to 2016 to 2017). The method was the immunoSEQ multiplex PCR assay. A mixture of 60 forward primers for TCR Vbeta segments and 13 reverse primers for TCR Jbeta segments was used in the multiplex PCR. In TCRdb, the immuneACCESS table is reduced to in-frame sequences with V and J assigned. These tables do not hold every clone; where another copy was compared, an unresolved V gene accounts for under half, and the others remain unexplained. Within this sample are some 150,000 clones, with about four fifths of them counted one time only. The ten largest clones add up to approximately 6.1% of the sample. Sequenced: PBMCs. Receptors originate from a man younger than 40 in good health and CMV-seropositive.

In this sample, this clone turned up a few times. The chain carries TRBV4-1 and TRBJ1-5; D call uncertain. Germline V gene sequence: CDR1 MGHRA, CDR2 YSYEKL. The CDR3 is 15 amino acids. The germline V and J ends were trimmed by 1 base and 0 bases, with 7 bases remaining between them. This chain's CDR3 is CASSQAGSSNQPQHF. The CDR3 DNA is TGCGCCAGCAGCCAAGCTGGCAGTAGCAATCAGCCCCAGCATTTT.

The chain uses TRBV21-1 and TRBJ1-4. TRBV21-1 is shown as a pseudogene. The CDR3 is 12 residues long. CDR3 bases: TGTGCCAGCAGCAAAGGCGGGGTGGGACTGTTTTTT. This gives the protein CASSKGGVGLFF.

This clone appeared a few times. The CDR3 DNA follows: TGCGCCAGCAGCCTGGCGGGGCCCACTGCAGGGGCCCAGCATTTT. This codes for CASSLAGPTAGAQHF. This chain uses TRBV5-1 with TRBJ1-5; D is possibly TRBD1 (6 bases). The V and J ends lost 4 bases and 11 bases respectively, with 22 bases between them. The CDR3 contains 15 residues. CDR1 is SGHRS, CDR2 YFSETQ, per germline.

This rearrangement joins TRBV2 to TRBJ1-3, with a possible D match to TRBD1 (6 bases). The CDR3 extends over 16 amino acids. Looked up from germline, CDR1 is SNHLY and CDR2 is FYNNEI. V was cut by 7 bases and J by 1 base, with 17 bases left in between. CDR3 region: CASKRSLDRSGNTIYF. The DNA of the CDR3 is TGTGCCAGCAAAAGAAGTCTGGACAGATCTGGAAACACCATATATTTT.

This sequence joins TRBV4-1 and TRBJ2-7, with TRBD2 matching 8 bases. The CDR3 contains 17 residues. Germline loops: CDR1 MGHRA, CDR2 YSYEKL. V shed 1 base and J 2 bases; nucleotides not matched to a gene: 10. The CDR3 DNA reads as TGCGCCAGCAGCCAAGGCCGGGTGGCGGGAGGCACCTACGAGCAGTACTTC. This gives the protein CASSQGRVAGGTYEQYF.